Listed here are 27 T cell receptor beta chains from one sample, sequenced in a study of shared T cell receptors in the human thymus (TCRdb year 2021). Library preparation was by the immunoSEQ multiplex PCR assay. This immuneACCESS table, as held by TCRdb, lists in-frame sequences with V and J called but not all clones. Of the missing ones, under half trace to an unresolved V gene in checked studies; the others have no known cause. This sample lists some 660,000 clones; about 87% were detected once. The ten top clones hold 0.009% to 0.0095% of the sample. Another study also made use of these data, one on human thymus T cells.

Sequenced: thymocytes. The receptors originated from a boy under two years old with a congenital heart defect. Donor details come from another sample of the same person, matched by shared clones.

V is TRBV7-2 and J is TRBJ2-1, with D unclear. The CDR3 is 14 amino acids. In germline, CDR1 is SGHTA, CDR2 FQGNSA. Trimming took off 5 bases at V and 2 bases at J, with 10 bases between the two ends. Here the CDR3 DNA reads TGTGCCAGCAGCCCCCCTAACCCCTACAATGAGCAGTTCTTC. Its protein product is CASSPPNPYNEQFF.

The V call is TRBV5-1, the J call TRBJ2-5, with a weak D call TRBD2 (5 bases). Near its end, the DNA agrees better with TRBJ2-7, so the J call may be wrong. There are 13 residues in the CDR3. Germline V gene data show CDR1 as SGHRS and CDR2 as YFSETQ. DNA of the CDR3: TGCGCCAGCAGCCGGGGAGCCAGAGACGAGCAGTACTTC. Translated: CASSRGARDEQYF.

This clone was detected only once. The chain links TRBV6-5 to TRBJ1-5; 7 bases map to TRBD1. The CDR3 has 15 residues. The V gene end was trimmed by 6 bases and the J gene end by 5 bases; junction bases not matched to a gene: 10. Germline CDR1 is MNHEY and CDR2 is SVGAGI. CDR3 nucleotides: TGTGCCAGCAGAACCGGGACAGACGCCCATCAGCCCCAGCATTTT. Amino acids: CASRTGTDAHQPQHF.

V and J are TRBV28 and TRBJ2-7; D is perhaps TRBD2 (5 bases). V lost 7 bases to trimming and J lost 6 bases, with 16 bases between them. This CDR3 contains 13 residues. The germline V gene has CDR1 MDHEN and CDR2 SYDVKM. CDR3 sequence (DNA): TGTGCCAGCAATATAGGTAGAGGGCGCGAGCAGTACTTC. This gives the protein CASNIGRGREQYF.

With respect to this clone: This same CDR3 is encoded by further DNA sequences in the sample. The chain joins TRBV27 to TRBJ1-2; TRBD1 agrees at 7 bases. Trimming took 5 bases from V and 1 from J; bases not matched to a gene: 7. CDR1 is MNHEY, CDR2 SMNVEV, per germline (reference sequence). This CDR3 is built from 15 residues. Here the CDR3 DNA reads TGTGCCAGCAGTCCTCGGGACAGAGGTAACTATGGCTACACCTTC. Translating gives CASSPRDRGNYGYTF.

The chain is built from TRBV14 and TRBJ2-2, with 9 bases fitting TRBD2. Losses at the gene ends were 2 bases for V and 5 bases for J; bases not matched to a gene: 6. Germline V gives CDR1 SGHDN, CDR2 FVKESK. The CDR3 contains 16 residues. The CDR3 here is CASSQRMTSGTGELFF. DNA for the CDR3: TGTGCCAGCAGCCAAAGGATGACTAGCGGTACCGGGGAGCTGTTTTTT.

The genes are TRBV29-1 and TRBJ2-1; 9 bases match TRBD2. Germline-derived CDR1 and CDR2 are SQVTM and ANQGSEA. The CDR3 is 18 amino acids. V was clipped by 4 bases and J by 3 bases; unmatched bases: 16. The CDR3 region is CSVVGLAGHPTRYNEQFF. The CDR3 bases are TGCAGCGTTGTTGGGCTAGCGGGACATCCCACTCGCTACAATGAGCAGTTCTTC.

The J gene is TRBJ2-7, the V gene TRBV5-4, with 7 bases lining up with TRBD2. Per germline, CDR1 SGHNT and CDR2 YYREEE (reference sequence). This CDR3 is built from 18 residues. V lost 0 bases to trimming and J lost 6 bases; unmatched junction nucleotides: 18. CDR3 region: CASSLDIGGSHPSREQYF. The CDR3 nucleotides read TGTGCCAGCAGCTTGGATATCGGCGGGAGCCATCCCTCTCGCGAGCAGTACTTC.

The V gene is TRBV5-1, the J gene TRBJ1-3, with 7 positions matching TRBD1. The germline CDR1 and CDR2 sequences are SGHRS and YFSETQ. J gave up 0 bases and V 4 bases, and 22 bases lay outside the gene matches. The CDR3 sequence is 21 residues long. The CDR3 DNA sequence: TGCGCCAGCAGCCTTTATACCTCCGGGACAGAGCCTTGGGTCTCTGGAAACACCATATATTTT. Translating it yields CASSLYTSGTEPWVSGNTIYF.

The chain couples TRBV6-5 to TRBJ2-7; possibly TRBD1 for D (5 bases). In germline, CDR1 is MNHEY, CDR2 SVGAGI. The CDR3 is 14 residues long. V lost 6 bases to trimming and J lost 0 bases, with 12 bases between them. DNA of the CDR3: TGTGCCAGCAGAGGACAAAAAGACTCCTACGAGCAGTACTTC. This gives the protein CASRGQKDSYEQYF.

V is TRBV6-1 and J is TRBJ2-7, with 7 bases that match TRBD1. The CDR3 sequence is 13 residues long. V lost 7 bases and J lost 5; bases outside the gene matches: 8. Germline assignment: CDR1 MNHNS and CDR2 SASEGT. CDR3 bases: TGTGCCAGCAACAGACAGGGTGAAGACGAGCAGTACTTC. It encodes CASNRQGEDEQYF.

The genes are TRBV13 and TRBJ2-7; maybe TRBD2 (5 bases). Per the germline V gene, CDR1 is PRHDT and CDR2 is FYEKMQ (reference sequence). V was shortened by 1 base and J by 0 bases, with 16 bases between the two germline ends. The CDR3 is 17 amino acids. CDR3 protein: CASSLEAGADSSYEQYF. CDR3 bases: TGTGCCAGCAGCTTAGAGGCAGGAGCGGATAGCTCCTACGAGCAGTACTTC.

V gene TRBV4-3 combines with J gene TRBJ2-3; D might be TRBD2 (5 bases). There are 14 residues in the CDR3. The ends were cut back, 5 bases at V and 4 bases at J, with 13 bases in the middle. Germline CDR1 is LGHNA and CDR2 is YSLEER. The CDR3 spells CASSRGSDPDTQYF. The CDR3 coding sequence is TGCGCCAGCAGCAGAGGTAGCGACCCAGATACGCAGTATTTT.

This rearrangement joins TRBV19 to TRBJ1-1; D gene ambiguous. V was clipped by 8 bases and J by 4 bases, with 14 bases between them. Germline loops: CDR1 LNHDA, CDR2 SQIVND (reference sequence). The CDR3 spans 13 residues. The CDR3 region has the DNA TGTGCCAGTGCCTTCCGGGGAAGCACTGAAGCTTTCTTT. It is translated as CASAFRGSTEAFF. Based on the CDR3 plus reference TRBV19 and TRBJ1-1, the full variable domain is DGGITQSPKYLFRKEGQNVTLSCEQNLNHDAMYWYRQDPGQGLRLIYYSQIVNDFQKGDIAEGYSVSREKKESFPLTVTSAQKNPTAFYLCASAFRGSTEAFFGQGTRLTVV.

The chain employs TRBV10-3 and TRBJ1-4, with D possibly TRBD1 on 6 matching bases. The CDR3 consists of 14 residues. Trimming took 6 bases from V and 7 from J, leaving 15 bases between them. The germline V gene has CDR1 ENHRY and CDR2 SYGVKD. The CDR3 spells CAIRGEQGSEKLFF. As DNA, the CDR3 is TGTGCCATCAGGGGCGAACAGGGCTCTGAAAAACTGTTTTTT.

V is TRBV7-6 and J is TRBJ2-3, with a weak D call TRBD2 (5 bases). The ends were cut back, 1 base at V and 2 bases at J, with 28 bases in the middle. There are 21 residues in the CDR3. Germline V gene sequence: CDR1 SGHVS, CDR2 FNYEAQ. The chain's CDR3 is CASSLDPVRTPTILITDTQYF. CDR3 nucleotides: TGTGCCAGCAGCTTAGACCCGGTACGGACTCCCACTATTTTAATCACAGATACGCAGTATTTT.

This chain joins TRBV27 and TRBJ1-2, with D perhaps matching TRBD1 (5 bases). The germline CDR1 and CDR2 sequences are MNHEY and SMNVEV (reference sequence). The CDR3 covers 12 residues. V was pared by 6 bases and J by 8 bases, with 13 bases between. The CDR3 DNA is TGTGCCAGCAGATTGGGACTTGGCGGCTACACCTTC. Its translation: CASRLGLGGYTF.

V is TRBV13 and J is TRBJ2-1; 8 bases are shared with TRBD2. Per the germline V gene, CDR1 is PRHDT and CDR2 is FYEKMQ (reference sequence). Losses at the gene ends were 0 bases for V and 8 bases for J; bases not matched to a gene: 12. The CDR3 runs to 17 residues. CDR3 sequence reads: CASSLGPKRELGDEQFF. In DNA, the CDR3 is TGTGCCAGCAGCTTAGGCCCGAAGCGGGAGCTAGGGGATGAGCAGTTCTTC.

This chain joins TRBV12-5 and TRBJ2-7; D uncertain. The CDR3 totals 13 residues. Trimming pared 1 base from V and 2 bases from J, leaving 6 bases between. CDR1 and CDR2 (germline): LGHNT, FRNRAP. The CDR3 here is CASGLDPTYEQYF. CDR3 coding DNA: TGTGCTAGTGGTTTGGACCCTACCTACGAGCAGTACTTC.

The chain employs TRBV28 and TRBJ2-7; 7 bases agree with TRBD1. The CDR3 is 15 residues long. The ends lost 5 bases at V and 0 bases at J; junction bases unmatched: 7. CDR1 and CDR2 from the germline V gene are MDHEN and SYDVKM. The CDR3 sequence is CASSDEGAPSYEQYF. The CDR3, as DNA: TGTGCCAGCAGTGACGAGGGGGCCCCCTCCTACGAGCAGTACTTC.

The table lists this clone with a count of one. The chain links TRBV27 to TRBJ2-3; 15 bases agree with TRBD2. This CDR3 has 18 amino acids. After removal of 4 bases from V and 6 bases from J, the junction contained 11 bases not matched to a gene. Per the germline V gene, CDR1 is MNHEY and CDR2 is SMNVEV (reference sequence). CDR3 loop: CASSSGTSGRRCQDTQYF. As DNA, the CDR3 is TGTGCCAGCAGTTCCGGGACTAGCGGGAGGAGGTGTCAGGATACGCAGTATTTT.

CDR3: CASSSLWAPGLYEQFF. CDR3 DNA: TGCGCCAGCAGCTCACTGTGGGCCCCAGGGCTTTATGAGCAGTTCTTC. The gene calls are TRBV5-1 and TRBJ2-1; weak D call: TRBD1 (5 bases). Trimming took 3 bases from V and 8 from J, leaving 21 bases between them. The CDR3 length is 16 residues. Germline V gene data show CDR1 as SGHRS and CDR2 as YFSETQ.

The V and J genes are TRBV28 and TRBJ2-1, with unresolved D. Germline V gives CDR1 MDHEN, CDR2 SYDVKM. V was clipped by 4 bases and J by 5 bases, with 3 bases between them. The CDR3 extends over 11 amino acids. Written as DNA, the CDR3 is TGTGCCAGCAGTTATAACAATGAGCAGTTCTTC. Its protein product is CASSYNNEQFF.

This chain uses TRBV6-1 with TRBJ1-5; D perhaps matches TRBD1 (6 bases). The CDR3 runs to 14 residues. V lost 8 bases and J lost 7, with 18 bases in between. Germline V gene lookup returns CDR1 MNHNS and CDR2 SASEGT. The CDR3 loop reads CASALRGAEQPQHF. The CDR3 bases are TGTGCCAGCGCACTTCGGGGGGCTGAACAGCCCCAGCATTTT.

The chain joins TRBV5-1 to TRBJ2-7; 7 bases agree with TRBD1. Looked up from germline, CDR1 is SGHRS and CDR2 is YFSETQ. V gave up 2 bases and J gave up 2 bases; unmatched junction bases: 7. This CDR3 contains 15 residues. CDR3 sequence: CASSFDGTATYEQYF. DNA of the CDR3: TGCGCCAGCAGCTTCGACGGGACAGCAACCTACGAGCAGTACTTC.

The gene calls are TRBV19 and TRBJ1-1, with 8 bases fitting TRBD1. Germline CDR1 and CDR2: LNHDA and SQIVND (reference sequence). V was clipped by 5 bases and J by 1 base; unmatched bases: 3. This CDR3 has 14 residues. CDR3 region: CASSGDRGNTEAFF. CDR3 sequence (DNA): TGTGCCAGTAGTGGAGACAGGGGGAACACTGAAGCTTTCTTT. Full variable domain (outside the CDR3, taken from reference TRBV19 and TRBJ1-1): DGGITQSPKYLFRKEGQNVTLSCEQNLNHDAMYWYRQDPGQGLRLIYYSQIVNDFQKGDIAEGYSVSREKKESFPLTVTSAQKNPTAFYLCASSGDRGNTEAFFGQGTRLTVV.

This chain connects TRBV10-2 to TRBJ1-4, with D unclear. The CDR3 covers 14 residues. V shed 6 bases and J shed 8 bases, with 16 bases lying between them. CDR1 is WSHSY and CDR2 is SAAADI in the germline V gene. CDR3 region: CASSPGGLWEKLFF. Written as DNA, the CDR3 is TGCGCCAGCAGCCCCGGAGGGTTATGGGAAAAACTGTTTTTT.